Listed below are T cell receptor beta chains from one sample, sequenced in a study of T-cell memory formation after mild COVID-19. TCRdb ran MiXCR on the 5' RACE reads and lists one entry per CDR3 protein. The sample contains roughly 310,000 distinct CDR3 sequences, approximately 16% of which appear only once. Sequencing input: PBMCs or a T cell subset sorted from them (not recorded which). Receptors were obtained from a man aged 18 to 30 who had mild COVID-19 (a few samples of this study predate the infection). Cell type and time point are not known. The CDR3 runs from the conserved cysteine through the conserved F or W. The D gene is left open where the match is weak. Clone size is given for some rows only: seen once, a few or many times, or a class if the clone is expanded.

TRBV29-1	NA	TRBJ2-1	NA	CSVLPESSYNEQFF	TGCAGCGTTCTCCCGGAGAGCTCCTACAATGAGCAGTTCTTC
TRBV18	NA	TRBJ1-1	few	CASSPSENTEAFF	TGTGCCAGCTCACCTTCAGAGAACACTGAAGCTTTCTTT
TRBV4-2	NA	TRBJ1-1	NA	CASSQEAQVPSTEAFF	TGTGCCAGCAGCCAAGAGGCTCAGGTCCCGAGTACTGAAGCTTTCTTT
TRBV18	TRBD1	TRBJ1-6	NA	CASSPGQGVFPHF	TGTGCCAGCTCACCCGGACAGGGAGTCTTCCCCCACTTT
TRBV6-2/TRBV6-3	NA	TRBJ2-1	NA	CASSRTAYNEQFF	TGTGCCAGCAGTCGGACGGCCTACAATGAGCAGTTCTTC
TRBV12-3/TRBV12-4	NA	TRBJ1-1	NA	CASSCGHFF	TGTGCCAGCAGTTGCGGACACTTCTTT
TRBV29-1	NA	TRBJ1-1	NA	CSVRQAITEAFF	TGCAGCGTCAGACAGGCTATCACTGAAGCTTTCTTT
TRBV6-6	TRBD1	TRBJ2-5	many	CASSPNRGRVETQYF	TGTGCCAGCAGTCCGAACAGGGGGAGAGTGGAGACCCAGTACTTC
TRBV10-3	NA	TRBJ2-7	NA	CAIRDSYEQYF	TGTGCCATCAGGGACAGCTACGAGCAGTACTTC
TRBV14	NA	TRBJ2-5	few	CASSQQMWKEAQYF	TGTGCCAGCAGCCAACAGATGTGGAAGGAGGCCCAGTACTTC
TRBV12-3/TRBV12-4	NA	TRBJ1-6	many	CASSLGRENSPLHF	TGTGCCAGCAGTTTAGGCAGGGAGAATTCACCCCTCCACTTT
TRBV7-9	NA	TRBJ1-1	many	CASSFDNTEAFF	TGTGCCAGCAGCTTCGACAACACTGAAGCTTTCTTT
TRBV7-9	NA	TRBJ2-1	NA	CASSFIQGRGSYNEQFF	TGTGCCAGCAGCTTTATACAGGGTAGGGGATCTTACAATGAGCAGTTCTTC
TRBV4-1	TRBD2	TRBJ2-3	NA	CASSPFTGTSGGITDTQYF	TGCGCCAGCAGCCCATTCACCGGGACTAGCGGGGGGATCACAGATACGCAGTATTTT
TRBV2	NA	TRBJ1-4	few	CASSADMIANEKLFF	TGTGCCAGCAGTGCCGACATGATCGCTAATGAAAAACTGTTTTTT
TRBV7-2	NA	TRBJ2-3	many	CASSLEGLRGQYF	TGTGCCAGCAGCTTGGAGGGTCTTAGGGGGCAGTATTTT
TRBV12-3/TRBV12-4	NA	TRBJ2-3	NA	CASKGTGERADTQYF	TGTGCCAGCAAGGGGACCGGGGAAAGGGCAGATACGCAGTATTTT
TRBV7-9	NA	TRBJ2-4	few	CASSLTWRSNIQYF	TGTGCCAGCAGCTTAACATGGCGGTCGAACATTCAGTACTTC
TRBV6-1	TRBD1	TRBJ2-7	NA	CASSDGTASSYEQYF	TGTGCCAGCAGTGACGGGACAGCGAGCTCCTACGAGCAGTACTTC
TRBV7-2	TRBD1	TRBJ1-1	NA	CASSLAGQGRGAFF	TGTGCCAGCAGCTTAGCAGGACAGGGGAGAGGCGCTTTCTTT
TRBV5-1	NA	TRBJ1-2	many	CASSGVPGGYTF	TGCGCCAGCAGCGGCGTCCCGGGTGGCTACACCTTC
TRBV6-5	TRBD1	TRBJ1-3	NA	CASSYSFGQGVGNTIYF	TGTGCCAGCAGTTATTCCTTCGGACAGGGGGTTGGAAACACCATATATTTT
TRBV20-1	NA	TRBJ1-5	few	CSASRDGNQPQHF	TGCAGTGCCAGCAGGGATGGGAATCAGCCCCAGCATTTT
TRBV12-3/TRBV12-4	NA	TRBJ2-5	NA	CASSSPTPGRQTQYF	TGTGCCAGCAGTTCCCCAACACCAGGTCGGCAGACCCAGTACTTC
TRBV4-3	NA	TRBJ2-3	few	CASSSFRGDTQYF	TGCGCCAGCAGTTCGTTCAGGGGAGATACGCAGTATTTT
TRBV4-2	NA	TRBJ2-5	few	CASSQDRGKETQYF	TGTGCCAGCAGCCAAGATCGAGGGAAAGAGACCCAGTACTTC
TRBV29-1	TRBD2	TRBJ2-1	NA	CSVHGTSGGDEQFF	TGCAGCGTACACGGGACTAGCGGGGGTGATGAGCAGTTCTTC
TRBV4-1	NA	TRBJ1-4	many	CASSPRLYEKLFF	TGCGCCAGCAGCCCCAGACTGTATGAAAAACTGTTTTTT
TRBV5-1	TRBD2	TRBJ2-1	many	CASSPKAGTSSYNEQFF	TGCGCCAGCAGCCCCAAAGCGGGGACCAGCTCCTACAATGAGCAGTTCTTC
TRBV27	NA	TRBJ1-2	many	CASSVSAADSRLYGYTF	TGTGCCAGCAGTGTTTCAGCAGCGGACAGCCGCTTGTATGGCTACACCTTC
TRBV5-1	NA	TRBJ2-1	many	CASSLEGPQFF	TGCGCCAGCAGCTTGGAAGGACCCCAGTTCTTC
TRBV7-2	NA	TRBJ2-7	many	CASSLAQSSYEQYF	TGTGCCAGCAGCTTAGCGCAGAGCTCCTACGAGCAGTACTTC
TRBV5-1	NA	TRBJ2-1	many	CASSLLQGLYNEQFF	TGCGCCAGCAGCTTATTGCAGGGCCTATACAATGAGCAGTTCTTC
TRBV4-1	TRBD1	TRBJ2-7	few	CASSQERTGVDEQYF	TGCGCCAGCAGCCAAGAGCGGACAGGGGTCGACGAGCAGTACTTC
TRBV5-8	TRBD1	TRBJ1-5	few	CASSHDRGRGGNQPQHF	TGTGCCAGCAGCCACGACAGGGGGCGAGGCGGCAATCAGCCCCAGCATTTT
TRBV28	NA	TRBJ1-2	many	CASTAVDRGYTF	TGTGCCAGCACCGCGGTCGATAGGGGCTACACCTTC
TRBV7-2	NA	TRBJ2-4	NA	CASSFHARNIQYF	TGTGCCAGCAGCTTTCACGCGAGGAACATTCAGTACTTC
TRBV18	NA	TRBJ2-1	NA	CASSPGRGNNEQFF	TGTGCCAGCTCCCCGGGCAGGGGCAATAATGAGCAGTTCTTC
TRBV20-1	TRBD2	TRBJ2-7	many	CSARDATSGGSYEQYF	TGCAGTGCTAGAGATGCGACTAGCGGGGGCTCCTACGAGCAGTACTTC
TRBV27	NA	TRBJ1-5	few	CASSSSGLGGQHF	TGTGCCAGCAGTTCATCGGGGCTCGGGGGCCAGCATTTT
TRBV29-1	NA	TRBJ2-2	few	CSVSGANTGELFF	TGCAGCGTTTCCGGGGCCAACACCGGGGAGCTGTTTTTT
TRBV11-2	NA	TRBJ2-1	NA	CASTPPWSSYNEQFF	TGTGCCAGCACCCCCCCTTGGAGCTCCTACAATGAGCAGTTCTTC
TRBV20-1	NA	TRBJ2-2	few	CSARSNPGELFF	TGCAGTGCTAGGTCAAACCCCGGGGAGCTGTTTTTT
TRBV27	NA	TRBJ1-3	few	CASSAQETGNTIYF	TGTGCCAGCAGTGCTCAAGAAACTGGAAACACCATATATTTT
TRBV27	TRBD2	TRBJ2-7	NA	CASSLIAGGPYEQYF	TGTGCCAGCAGTTTAATCGCGGGGGGTCCCTACGAGCAGTACTTC
TRBV12-3/TRBV12-4	NA	TRBJ1-3	few	CASSFNRVGNTIYF	TGTGCCAGCAGTTTTAACAGGGTTGGAAACACCATATATTTT
TRBV7-3	NA	TRBJ2-7	NA	CASSLYGSYEQYF	TGTGCCAGCAGCTTATACGGATCTTACGAGCAGTACTTC
TRBV20-1	TRBD2	TRBJ2-7	many	CSARAGGPWGEQYF	TGCAGTGCACGGGCGGGGGGTCCATGGGGAGAGCAGTACTTC
TRBV24-1	NA	TRBJ2-6	many	CATSDGRNGANVLTF	TGTGCCACCAGTGATGGCAGGAATGGGGCCAACGTCCTGACTTTC
TRBV2	NA	TRBJ2-5	few	CASKETGIGETQYF	TGTGCCAGCAAGGAGACAGGAATCGGAGAGACCCAGTACTTC
TRBV12-5	NA	TRBJ2-5	NA	CASAGVETQYF	TGTGCTAGTGCAGGGGTAGAGACCCAGTACTTC
TRBV12-3/TRBV12-4	NA	TRBJ1-5	many	CASSLNQPQHF	TGTGCCAGCAGTTTAAATCAGCCCCAGCATTTT
TRBV6-5	NA	TRBJ2-5	NA	CASSYSLGLNQETQYF	TGTGCCAGCAGTTACTCCCTGGGACTGAACCAAGAGACCCAGTACTTC
TRBV10-1	NA	TRBJ2-6	NA	CASSGRAGEQALTF	TGCGCCAGCAGCGGTAGGGCAGGGGAACAGGCCCTGACTTTC
TRBV6-2/TRBV6-3	NA	TRBJ2-7	few	CASSYSPGQRISYEQYF	TGTGCCAGCAGTTATAGCCCAGGGCAGCGGATATCCTACGAGCAGTACTTC